This T cell receptor (beta chain) was captured in a study of T-cell reconstitution after alpha-beta-depleted transplantation in children. Findings and limits, study-wide: T-cell numbers and diversity one year post-transplant derived largely from freshly generated T cells. Reportedly, only several hundred clones from non-depleted graft cells drove alpha-beta T-cell counts at about two months.

Remarks on this clonotype: What it binds is unknown.

Preparation of the TCRbeta library involved a method that used unique molecular identifiers. TCRdb re-analysed the PCR reads in MiXCR, keeping a single row per CDR3 protein. The data show about a million distinct CDR3 sequences, with about 30% seen just once and roughly 31% held by the top ten. The germline gives CDR1 SGHTA, CDR2 FQGNSA. The CDR3 covers 15 residues. V was cut by 1 base and J by 3 bases, with 10 bases left in between. The V call is TRBV7-2, the J call TRBJ1-5, with D uncertain. This clonotype was sampled from a boy under three years old who had a stem cell transplant for SCID, so the T cells may come from the graft donor. Source: PBMCs, mostly from graft donor cells, taken 360 days after TCRalphabeta/CD19-depleted stem cell transplant. Here the CDR3 reads CASSLVNGLNQPQHF. CDR3 in DNA: TGTGCCAGCAGCTTAGTAAACGGGCTCAATCAGCCCCAGCATTTT. The entire variable domain, with the rest obtained from reference TRBV7-2 and TRBJ1-5, is as follows: GAGVSQSPSNKVTEKGKDVELRCDPISGHTALYWYRQSLGQGLEFLIYFQGNSAPDKSGLPSDRFSAERTGGSVSTLTIQRTQQEDSAVYLCASSLVNGLNQPQHFGDGTRLSIL.